The rows below give T cell receptor beta chains drawn from one sample of a study of shared clonotypes between healthy human individuals. Libraries were prepared by immunoSEQ multiplex PCR; TCRdb keeps only in-frame clonotypes and omits some of them. The sample lists 1.5 million to 1.9 million clones, approximately 98% occurring once. Sequences were obtained from naive CD4+ T cells sorted from blood. All receptors derive from a young man in good health. CDR3s include the opening cysteine and the closing phenylalanine or tryptophan. Each record gives: CDR3 protein, D gene, CDR3 length, V gene. The D gene is left open where the match is weak.

CASSFRDARGGPSEKLFF - 18 TRBV7-9
CASRGVGGGDQPQHF - 15 TRBV2
CASSSRPGPPNNEQFF - 16 TRBV7-7
CASSQDWTSGGTSTDTQYF TRBD2 19 TRBV4-3
CASSQGQGGAQYF - 13 TRBV4-3
CASSKVGQPGRTNYEQYF - 18 TRBV21-1
CASTLETAGETQYF - 14 TRBV5-1
CASSPLSTGELFF - 13 TRBV18
CASSGGRRGPSDYGYTF - 17 TRBV2
CASSESRFDTQYF - 13 TRBV10-1
CATSRGDREYKAFF TRBD1 14 TRBV15
CSVALGQGATGYTF TRBD1 14 TRBV29-1
CASSVLGEVPNEQFF - 15 TRBV9
CASSLTQGGNIQYF - 14 TRBV11-2
CASSLLGSDRPRETQYF TRBD1 17 TRBV7-9
CASSGHGAGTGELFF - 15 TRBV7-9
CASSSGQIVETQYF - 14 TRBV5-4
CASSKDRVVAYEQYF TRBD1 15 TRBV7-2
CASSYSRLSGETQYF - 15 TRBV6-5
CASSLGRGPRNTEAFF TRBD1 16 TRBV7-2
CASSRTGGYEQYF TRBD1 13 TRBV19
CASSPSTARTDTQYF - 15 TRBV18
CASRISYRGRTEAFF TRBD1 15 TRBV11-2
CATSRGQSYEQYF TRBD1 13 TRBV6-6
CASEGGGAPNTEAFF - 15 TRBV28
CASSPDRGRQETQYF TRBD1 15 TRBV5-4
CASSLTGTGRTYEQYF TRBD1 16 TRBV2
CASSFNQETQYF - 12 TRBV27
CASSLTQGEQYF - 12 TRBV6-5
CASSQETGTGTRNQPQHF TRBD1 18 TRBV4-1
CASSSTATNEKLFF - 14 TRBV9
CASSFTQLTGSANYGYTF - 18 TRBV28
CASSRTITNTGELFF - 15 TRBV11-2
CASRMTGGRAQPQHF TRBD1 15 TRBV6-5
CASSTLTGLYEQYF TRBD1 14 TRBV14
CASSIKGGDEKLFF - 14 TRBV5-4
CASSPGDSPQRRYEQYF - 17 TRBV7-9
CASSLGQGVGYTF TRBD1 13 TRBV5-1
CASSERQGSYNEQFF TRBD1 15 TRBV6-1
CATSRTPGQGNWPQHF TRBD1 16 TRBV15
CASSTVSYNQPQHF - 14 TRBV19
CASSSGNTGLAGELFF - 16 TRBV27
CASSTPTGPNYGYTF TRBD1 15 TRBV28
CASSLGAGAGANVLTF - 16 TRBV5-1
CASRRAGEGTGELFF TRBD2 15 TRBV28
CSVLEGQGASGANVLTF TRBD1 17 TRBV29-1
CASSLIPRTSGSFTGELFF TRBD2 19 TRBV5-1
CAISPDGTYEQYF - 13 TRBV10-3
CASSVDPISYEQYF - 14 TRBV9
CASSYGGSGNTIYF - 14 TRBV28
CASSPWTGKNTEAFF TRBD1 15 TRBV14
CASSLETISYEQYF - 14 TRBV5-4